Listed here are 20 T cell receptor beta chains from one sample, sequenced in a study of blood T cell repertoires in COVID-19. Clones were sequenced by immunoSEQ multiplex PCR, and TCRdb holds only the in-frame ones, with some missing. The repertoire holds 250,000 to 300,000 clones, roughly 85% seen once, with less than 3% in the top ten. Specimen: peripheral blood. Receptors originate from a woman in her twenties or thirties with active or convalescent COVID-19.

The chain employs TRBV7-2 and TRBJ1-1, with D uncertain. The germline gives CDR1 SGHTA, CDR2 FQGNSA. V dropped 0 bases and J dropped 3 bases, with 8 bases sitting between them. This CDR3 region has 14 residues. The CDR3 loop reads CASSLAWGDTEAFF. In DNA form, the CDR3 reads TGTGCCAGCAGCTTAGCTTGGGGAGACACTGAAGCTTTCTTT.

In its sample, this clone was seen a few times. The CDR3 nucleotides are TGTGCCAGCACACAGGGGGACTCGTATCAGCCCCAGCATTTT. Translated, it gives CASTQGDSYQPQHF. The chain carries TRBV6-5 and TRBJ1-5, with TRBD1 matching over 8 bases. This CDR3 is built from 14 residues. With V trimmed by 7 bases and J by 5 bases, 7 bases remained unmatched. Germline V gene lookup returns CDR1 MNHEY and CDR2 SVGAGI.

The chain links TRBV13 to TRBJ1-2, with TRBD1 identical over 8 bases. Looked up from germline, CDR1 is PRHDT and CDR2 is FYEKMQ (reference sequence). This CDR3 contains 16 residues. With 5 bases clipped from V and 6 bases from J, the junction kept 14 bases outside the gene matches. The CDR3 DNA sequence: TGTGCCAGCAGCCTTCTGATTGGGCAGGGGGCTGATGGCTACACCTTC. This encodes CASSLLIGQGADGYTF.

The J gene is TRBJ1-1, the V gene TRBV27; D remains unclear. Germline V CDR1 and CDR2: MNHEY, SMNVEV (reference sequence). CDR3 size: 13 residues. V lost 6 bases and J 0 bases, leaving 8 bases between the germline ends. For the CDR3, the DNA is TGTGCCAGCAGATCCAATCTGAACACTGAAGCTTTCTTT. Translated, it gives CASRSNLNTEAFF.

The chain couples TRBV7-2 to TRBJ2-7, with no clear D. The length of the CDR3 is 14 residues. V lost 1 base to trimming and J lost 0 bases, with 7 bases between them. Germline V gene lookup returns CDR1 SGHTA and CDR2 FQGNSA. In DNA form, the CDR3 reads TGTGCCAGCAGCTTAGAACTGTTCTCCTACGAGCAGTACTTC. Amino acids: CASSLELFSYEQYF.

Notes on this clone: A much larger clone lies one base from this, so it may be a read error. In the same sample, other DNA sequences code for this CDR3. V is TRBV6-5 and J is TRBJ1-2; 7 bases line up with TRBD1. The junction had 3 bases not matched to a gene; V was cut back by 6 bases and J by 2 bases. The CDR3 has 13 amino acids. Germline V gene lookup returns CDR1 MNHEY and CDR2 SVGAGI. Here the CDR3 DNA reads TGTGCCAGCAGCCCGACAGGGAACTATGGCTACACCTTC. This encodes CASSPTGNYGYTF.

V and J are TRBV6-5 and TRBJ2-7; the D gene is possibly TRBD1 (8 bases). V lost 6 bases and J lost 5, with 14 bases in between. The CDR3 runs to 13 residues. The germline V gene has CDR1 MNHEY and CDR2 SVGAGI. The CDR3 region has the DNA TGTGCCAGCAGACACAGGGGGGGAGACGAGCAGTACTTC. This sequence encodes CASRHRGGDEQYF.

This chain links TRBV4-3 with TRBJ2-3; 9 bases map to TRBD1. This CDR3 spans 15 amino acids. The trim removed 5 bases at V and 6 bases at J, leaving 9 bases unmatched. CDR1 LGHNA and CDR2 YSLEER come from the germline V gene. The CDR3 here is CASSTLDRGGDTQYF. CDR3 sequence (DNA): TGCGCCAGCAGCACGTTGGACAGGGGCGGCGATACGCAGTATTTT.

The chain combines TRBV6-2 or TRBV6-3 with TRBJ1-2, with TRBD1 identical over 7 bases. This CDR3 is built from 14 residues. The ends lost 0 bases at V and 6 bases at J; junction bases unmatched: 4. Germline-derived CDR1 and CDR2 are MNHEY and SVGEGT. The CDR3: CASSYSPDRHGYTF. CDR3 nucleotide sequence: TGTGCCAGCAGTTACTCGCCGGACAGGCATGGCTACACCTTC.

The CDR3 coding sequence is TGTGCCAGCAGCTCAGGGGCACGGACTGAAGCTTTCTTT. Its protein product is CASSSGARTEAFF. The rearrangement uses TRBV11-2 and TRBJ1-1; tentatively, D is TRBD1 (6 bases). The CDR3 length is 13 residues. The V gene's germline CDR1 is SGHAT and CDR2 FQNNGV. The V gene lost 4 bases and the J gene lost 5 bases, with 11 bases spanning the gap.

CDR3 sequence (DNA): TGTGCCAGCAGTTTATCGCCGGGGGACACTGAAGCTTTCTTT. This encodes CASSLSPGDTEAFF. The chain is built from TRBV27 and TRBJ1-1; TRBD1 might be the D (5 bases). The ends were cut back, 0 bases at V and 3 bases at J, with 8 bases in the middle. Germline CDR1 reads MNHEY; CDR2 reads SMNVEV (reference sequence). The CDR3 runs to 14 residues.

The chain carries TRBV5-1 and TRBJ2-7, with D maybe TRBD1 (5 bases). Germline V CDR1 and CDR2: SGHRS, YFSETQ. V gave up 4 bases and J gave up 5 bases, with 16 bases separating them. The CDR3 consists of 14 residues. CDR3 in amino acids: CASSDPQGGDEQYF. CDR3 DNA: TGCGCCAGCAGCGATCCGCAGGGCGGCGACGAGCAGTACTTC.

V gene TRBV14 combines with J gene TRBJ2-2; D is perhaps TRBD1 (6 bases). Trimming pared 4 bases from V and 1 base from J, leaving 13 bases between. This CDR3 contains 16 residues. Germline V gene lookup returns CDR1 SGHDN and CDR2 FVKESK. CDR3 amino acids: CASSPRPGVNTGELFF. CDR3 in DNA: TGTGCCAGCAGCCCACGTCCAGGGGTGAACACCGGGGAGCTGTTTTTT.

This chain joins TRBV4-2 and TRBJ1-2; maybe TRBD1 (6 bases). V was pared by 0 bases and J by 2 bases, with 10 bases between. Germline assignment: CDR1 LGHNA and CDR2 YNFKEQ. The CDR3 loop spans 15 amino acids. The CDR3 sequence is CASSQDVRGNYGYTF. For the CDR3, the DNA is TGTGCCAGCAGCCAAGATGTCAGGGGAAACTATGGCTACACCTTC.

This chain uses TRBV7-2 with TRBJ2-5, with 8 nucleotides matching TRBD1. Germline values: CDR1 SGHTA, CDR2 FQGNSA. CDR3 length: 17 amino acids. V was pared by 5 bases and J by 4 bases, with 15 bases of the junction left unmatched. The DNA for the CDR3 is TGTGCCAGCAGCCCATTGGCCAGGGGGCAGGGTCGAGAGACCCAGTACTTC. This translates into CASSPLARGQGRETQYF. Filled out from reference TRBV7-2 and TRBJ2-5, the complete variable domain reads GAGVSQSPSNKVTEKGKDVELRCDPISGHTALYWYRQSLGQGLEFLIYFQGNSAPDKSGLPSDRFSAERTGGSVSTLTIQRTQQEDSAVYLCASSPLARGQGRETQYFGPGTRLLVL.

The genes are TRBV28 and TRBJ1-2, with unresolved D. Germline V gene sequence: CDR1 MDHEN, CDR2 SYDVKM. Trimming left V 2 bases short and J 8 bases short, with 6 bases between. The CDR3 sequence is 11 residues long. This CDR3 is CASSLRGGYTF. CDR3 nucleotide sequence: TGTGCCAGCAGTTTACGAGGAGGCTACACCTTC.

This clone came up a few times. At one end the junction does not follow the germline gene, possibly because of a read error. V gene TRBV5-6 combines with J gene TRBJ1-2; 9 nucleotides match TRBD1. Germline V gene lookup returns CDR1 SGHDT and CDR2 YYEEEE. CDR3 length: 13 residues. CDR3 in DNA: TGTGCCAGCCGCTTCGGGACAGGGCATGGCTACACCTTC. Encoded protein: CASRFGTGHGYTF.

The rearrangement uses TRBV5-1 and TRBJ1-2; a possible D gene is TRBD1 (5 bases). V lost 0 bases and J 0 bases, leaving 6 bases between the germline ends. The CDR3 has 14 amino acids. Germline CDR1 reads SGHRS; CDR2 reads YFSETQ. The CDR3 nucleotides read TGCGCCAGCAGCTTGGGACAGTCTAACTATGGCTACACCTTC. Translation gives CASSLGQSNYGYTF.

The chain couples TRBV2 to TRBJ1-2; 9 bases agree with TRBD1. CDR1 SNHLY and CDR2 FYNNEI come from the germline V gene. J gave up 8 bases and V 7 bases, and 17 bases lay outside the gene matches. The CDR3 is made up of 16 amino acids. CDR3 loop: CASIMEPGQGTGGYTF. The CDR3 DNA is TGTGCCAGCATAATGGAACCGGGACAGGGAACGGGGGGCTACACCTTC.

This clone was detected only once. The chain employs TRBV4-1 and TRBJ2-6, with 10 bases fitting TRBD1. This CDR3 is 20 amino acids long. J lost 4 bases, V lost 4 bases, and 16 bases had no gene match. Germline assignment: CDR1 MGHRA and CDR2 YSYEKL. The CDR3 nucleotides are TGCGCCAGCAGCCCCTTTCTACGGGACAGGGGTGATTCAGGGGCCAACGTCCTGACTTTC. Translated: CASSPFLRDRGDSGANVLTF.